The rows below give T cell receptor beta chains drawn from one sample of a study of cytomegalovirus exposure and HLA in healthy donors. TCRdb keeps only in-frame clones here, not all; method: immunoSEQ multiplex PCR. The profile shows some 210,000 clones, roughly 85% of them singletons. The source material was PBMCs. The receptors were sampled from a young woman in good health and CMV-seronegative. The CDR3 runs from the conserved cysteine through the conserved F or W. A D gene is named only where the DNA matches it firmly. The size field is filled for only some rows; it gives once, few, many or a size class.

j_call v_call d_call clone_size cdr3_nt cdr3_aa
TRBJ2-7 TRBV27 . . TGTGCCAGCAGTTTATCGGCTTCCTACGAGCAGTACTTC CASSLSASYEQYF
TRBJ2-7 TRBV5-1 . once TGCGCCAGCAGCTCGCCGACACGGGCGAACGAGCAGTACTTC CASSSPTRANEQYF
TRBJ1-4 TRBV28 TRBD1 . TGTGCCAGCTCGGGACAGGGAGGTGAAAAACTGTTTTTT CASSGQGGEKLFF
TRBJ2-3 TRBV6-4 TRBD2 . TGTGCCAGCAGTGACTCGACAGCGGGAAGAGATACGCAGTATTTT CASSDSTAGRDTQYF
TRBJ2-7 TRBV28 TRBD1 few TGTGCCAGCAGTCCCGGGACAGGGGGCCCGGGGGAGCAGTACTTC CASSPGTGGPGEQYF
TRBJ1-2 TRBV19 . once TGTGCCAGTAGTTTCTCCGGGAACCCTGGGTATGGCTACACCTTC CASSFSGNPGYGYTF
TRBJ1-4 TRBV29-1 . . TGCAGCGTTGACGCAGGAAATGAAAAACTGTTTTTT CSVDAGNEKLFF
TRBJ1-4 TRBV7-2 TRBD1 . TGTGCCAGCAGCTTAAAGTTGTTGGGACAGGCGGCAACTAATGAAAAACTGTTTTTT CASSLKLLGQAATNEKLFF
TRBJ2-1 TRBV27 . . TGTGCCAGCAGTTTTGAGACTAACCAGTTCTTC CASSFETNQFF
TRBJ2-7 TRBV6-1 TRBD1 . TGTGCCAGCAGGCGGACAGGGGGATCCTACGAGCAGTACTTC CASRRTGGSYEQYF
TRBJ2-7 TRBV18 . . TGTGCCAGCTCAACAGGGGACTCAGGGGAGCAGTACTTC CASSTGDSGEQYF
TRBJ2-3 TRBV2 TRBD2 . TGTGCCAGCAGAATACTAGCGGGGGGGCCAGATACGCAGTATTTT CASRILAGGPDTQYF
TRBJ2-7 TRBV29-1 TRBD1 . TGCAGCGTTGAGTGGACAGGGGCCTACGAGCAGTACTTC CSVEWTGAYEQYF
TRBJ1-1 TRBV4-1 . . TGCGCCAGCAGCCGGGAATCCAACACTGAAGCTTTCTTT CASSRESNTEAFF
TRBJ2-7 TRBV15 . . TGTGCCACCAGCAGAGATCTGGGACTGACCTACGAGCAGTACTTC CATSRDLGLTYEQYF
TRBJ1-2 TRBV29-1 . . TGCAGCGTTGGAAAGGTATGGGGTTCGAACTATGGCTACACCTTC CSVGKVWGSNYGYTF
TRBJ1-1 TRBV30 . . TGTGCCTGGAGTGCCCGGTGGGGTCGGCTGAACACTGAAGCTTTCTTT CAWSARWGRLNTEAFF
TRBJ1-2 TRBV7-9 . few TGTGCCAGCAGCGGACCCTCCTATGGCTACACCTTC CASSGPSYGYTF
TRBJ2-5 TRBV5-1 . . TGCGCCAGCAGCTTGGGGCTGGAAGAGACCCAGTACTTC CASSLGLEETQYF
TRBJ1-2 TRBV5-6 . . TGTGCCAGCAGCTTGGGGCAAAACTATGGCTACACCTTC CASSLGQNYGYTF
TRBJ2-1 TRBV5-1 . once TGCGCCAGCAGCGGGGGGTACCGGAAGAATGAGCAGTTCTTC CASSGGYRKNEQFF
TRBJ2-1 TRBV4-1 TRBD2 . TGCGCCAGCAGCCAAGCTAGCGGGAGATCTGAGCAGTTCTTC CASSQASGRSEQFF
TRBJ2-7 TRBV28 TRBD2 . TGTGCCAGCAGTCGGGAAGCGGGAGGTCGCGAGCAGTACTTC CASSREAGGREQYF
TRBJ2-2 TRBV5-6 . . TGTGCCAGCAGCTTGGTAACGCAGGCTTCGAACACCGGGGAGCTGTTTTTT CASSLVTQASNTGELFF
TRBJ2-7 TRBV7-9 . . TGTGCCAGCAGCTTAGTGAGCGACTCCTACGAGCAGTACTTC CASSLVSDSYEQYF
TRBJ2-7 TRBV7-9 . . TGTGCCAGCAGCTTAGCTACCTACGAGCAGTACTTC CASSLATYEQYF
TRBJ2-3 TRBV19 . . TGTGCCACCCAGGGGCCGACAGATACGCAGTATTTT CATQGPTDTQYF
TRBJ2-2 TRBV7-2 . . TGTGCCAGCAGCTTAAGTGCCGGGGAGCTGTTTTTT CASSLSAGELFF
TRBJ2-1 TRBV20-1 TRBD2 . TGCAGTGCCGAGCGGGGTAATGAGCAGTTCTTC CSAERGNEQFF
TRBJ1-1 TRBV19 . . TGTGCCAGTAGTATAGCGGGCAGGATGATACTGAACACTGAAGCTTTCTTT CASSIAGRMILNTEAFF
TRBJ2-7 TRBV5-1 . . TGCGCCAGCAGCTTGCAGGGTCCCTACGAGCAGTACTTC CASSLQGPYEQYF
TRBJ1-2 TRBV6-5 . . TGTGCCAGCAGTTACCTGGGGGGGGCCGATGGCTACACCTTC CASSYLGGADGYTF
TRBJ2-1 TRBV5-4 TRBD1 once TGTGCCAGCAGCTTGGCAGGGACAGGGGGAAATGAGCAGTTCTTC CASSLAGTGGNEQFF
TRBJ2-3 TRBV5-1 TRBD1 . TGCGCCAGCAGCCCTCGTCCGGGACAGGGGTCACCGAGGCACCTCACAGATACGCAGTATTTT CASSPRPGQGSPRHLTDTQYF
TRBJ1-1 TRBV13 . . TGTGCCAGCAGCTTAGGCCTAGAGGAAGAGAGTGACACTGAAGCTTTCTTT CASSLGLEEESDTEAFF
TRBJ1-5 TRBV4-1 . . TGCGCCAGCAGCCAGGGGGATAGCAATCAGCCCCAGCATTTT CASSQGDSNQPQHF
TRBJ1-1 TRBV12-5 . . TGTGCTAGTGGTGTTGAAGAGAACACTGAAGCTTTCTTT CASGVEENTEAFF
TRBJ2-4 TRBV5-1 TRBD1 . TGCGCCAGCAGCCACAGACAGGGCGCCAAAAACATTCAGTACTTC CASSHRQGAKNIQYF
TRBJ2-1 TRBV30 . . TGTGCCTGGAGTTCAACCTTGGGCAATGAGCAGTTCTTC CAWSSTLGNEQFF
TRBJ1-5 TRBV18 . . TGTGCCAGCTCACGCCGGGCCCCGGGGGCTTATAGCAATCAGCCCCAGCATTTT CASSRRAPGAYSNQPQHF
TRBJ1-2 TRBV27 TRBD1 . TGTGCCAGCAGTCTTAGTTTCGGGACAGGGATCGGCTACACCTTC CASSLSFGTGIGYTF
TRBJ1-1 TRBV5-1 . . TGCGCCAGCAGCTTGGAAGGATGGACAGTGAACACTGAAGCTTTCTTT CASSLEGWTVNTEAFF